Shown below are 11 T cell receptor beta chains from a single sample sequenced in a study of T cells in Graves' hyperthyroidism and ophthalmopathy. Authors of the study amplified TCR beta CDR3 regions from RNA transcripts. Using the HTBI primer set, a first-round RT-PCR was run on the TCR CDR3. TCRdb re-analysed the multiplex PCR reads in MiXCR, keeping a single row per CDR3 protein. Of over 200,000 distinct CDR3 sequences in the sample, 15% to 20% were seen once. The specimen was blood. These TCRs come from a man between 35 and 55 years old with Graves' hyperthyroidism.

This clonotype was detected many times. The chain carries TRBV30 and TRBJ1-2, with D possibly TRBD1 on 5 matching bases. Trimming took 4 bases from V and 5 from J, leaving 17 bases between them. The CDR3 is 14 amino acids. Germline CDR1 is GTSNPN and CDR2 is SVGIG (reference sequence). CDR3 amino acids: CAWTQTGTVYGYTF. The CDR3 DNA follows: TGTGCCTGGACCCAAACCGGGACCGTATATGGCTACACCTTC.

V is TRBV10-3 and J is TRBJ1-3, with unresolved D. CDR3 size: 14 residues. Trimming took off 3 bases at V and 0 bases at J, with 6 bases between the two ends. Germline CDR1 ENHRY, CDR2 SYGVKD. CDR3 bases: TGTGCCATCAGTGAAGGGTTCTCTGGAAACACCATATATTTT. Its protein is CAISEGFSGNTIYF.

This clonotype has ten or more counts. V gene TRBV28 combines with J gene TRBJ1-6; possibly TRBD1 for D (5 bases). Germline values: CDR1 MDHEN, CDR2 SYDVKM. The CDR3 is 16 amino acids. The germline V and J ends were trimmed by 3 bases and 4 bases, with 13 bases remaining between them. The CDR3: CASSLDQGSYNSPLHF. CDR3 sequence (DNA): TGTGCCAGCAGTTTGGATCAGGGATCATATAATTCACCCCTCCACTTT.

The table lists this clonotype with many counts. V is TRBV4-1 and J is TRBJ2-3, with a possible D match to TRBD1 (5 bases). This CDR3 comprises 16 residues. The V end lost 2 bases, the J end lost 3 bases, and 15 bases lay between the germline ends. Per the germline V gene, CDR1 is MGHRA and CDR2 is YSYEKL. This CDR3 is CASSQSQGMATDTQYF. CDR3 bases: TGCGCCAGCAGCCAATCTCAGGGTATGGCTACAGATACGCAGTATTTT.

This clonotype was counted ten times or more. The chain recombines TRBV28 with TRBJ1-1; D unresolved. The CDR3 spans 14 residues. Per germline, CDR1 MDHEN and CDR2 SYDVKM. V was trimmed by 3 bases and J by 5 bases, leaving 13 bases between them. The CDR3 sequence: CASSLFGDRTEAFF. The DNA for the CDR3 is TGTGCCAGCAGTTTGTTCGGGGATCGGACTGAAGCTTTCTTT.

The sample holds many counts of this clonotype. The chain has TRBV6-2 or TRBV6-3 and TRBJ2-3; D call uncertain. Germline loops: CDR1 MNHEY, CDR2 SVGEGT. Deletions cut 3 bases from V and 2 bases from J, with 9 bases between. The CDR3 loop spans 14 amino acids. Written as DNA, the CDR3 is TGTGCCAGCAGTTATATATACCCCACAGATACGCAGTATTTT. It yields the protein CASSYIYPTDTQYF.

The rearrangement links TRBV28 to TRBJ2-2; TRBD2 agrees at 12 bases. Germline loops: CDR1 MDHEN, CDR2 SYDVKM. This CDR3 is built from 15 residues. V gave up 4 bases and J gave up 8 bases; unmatched junction bases: 5. The CDR3, as DNA: TGTGCCAGCAGTTACGGACTAGCGGGGACAGGGGAGCTGTTTTTT. It yields the protein CASSYGLAGTGELFF. The full variable domain, rest sourced from reference TRBV28 and TRBJ2-2, is DVKVTQSSRYLVKRTGEKVFLECVQDMDHENMFWYRQDPGLGLRLIYFSYDVKMKEKGDIPEGYSVSREKKERFSLILESASTNQTSMYLCASSYGLAGTGELFFGEGSRLTVL.

The rearrangement links TRBV20-1 to TRBJ2-1, with 12 bases matching TRBD2. CDR3 length: 15 amino acids. V gave up 0 bases and J gave up 8 bases; unmatched junction bases: 5. Germline CDR1 is DFQATT and CDR2 is SNEGSKA (reference sequence). The CDR3 DNA reads as TGCAGTGCTAGAGAGCCTAGCGGGGGGGCCCATGAGCAGTTCTTC. It is translated as CSAREPSGGAHEQFF.

This clonotype was observed a few times. The chain couples TRBV5-8 to TRBJ2-3; unclear D gene. CDR3 length: 15 amino acids. Trimming removed 3 bases from V and 2 bases from J, with 13 bases in between. CDR1 SGHTS and CDR2 YDEGEE come from the germline V gene. This chain's CDR3 is CASSSALANTDTQYF. In nucleotides, the CDR3 is TGTGCCAGCAGCTCAGCCTTGGCAAACACAGATACGCAGTATTTT. Using reference TRBV5-8 and TRBJ2-3 for the parts outside the CDR3, the full variable domain is EAGVTQSPTHLIKTRGQQATLRCSPISGHTSVYWYQQALGLGLQFLLWYDEGEERNRGNFPPRFSGRQFPNYSSELNVNALELEDSALYLCASSSALANTDTQYFGPGTRLTVL.

The chain combines TRBV28 with TRBJ1-3, with 7 bases identical to TRBD1. V shed 6 bases, J shed 0 bases, and the junction held 5 bases outside the gene matches. This CDR3 contains 15 residues. Germline assignment: CDR1 MDHEN and CDR2 SYDVKM. The CDR3 coding sequence is TGTGCCAGCAGCTCTGGACAGGTCTCTGGAAACACCATATATTTT. It yields the protein CASSSGQVSGNTIYF.

This clonotype was seen repeatedly, ten times or more. The CDR3 loop reads CSAETGTGFREKLFF. CDR3 sequence (DNA): TGCAGTGCAGAAACCGGGACAGGGTTTCGCGAAAAACTGTTTTTT. The chain couples TRBV20-1 to TRBJ1-4, with TRBD1 identical over 9 bases. The CDR3 is 15 residues long. The germline V gene has CDR1 DFQATT and CDR2 SNEGSKA (reference sequence). The J segment lost 8 bases and the V segment lost 6 bases, leaving 13 bases of the junction unmatched.